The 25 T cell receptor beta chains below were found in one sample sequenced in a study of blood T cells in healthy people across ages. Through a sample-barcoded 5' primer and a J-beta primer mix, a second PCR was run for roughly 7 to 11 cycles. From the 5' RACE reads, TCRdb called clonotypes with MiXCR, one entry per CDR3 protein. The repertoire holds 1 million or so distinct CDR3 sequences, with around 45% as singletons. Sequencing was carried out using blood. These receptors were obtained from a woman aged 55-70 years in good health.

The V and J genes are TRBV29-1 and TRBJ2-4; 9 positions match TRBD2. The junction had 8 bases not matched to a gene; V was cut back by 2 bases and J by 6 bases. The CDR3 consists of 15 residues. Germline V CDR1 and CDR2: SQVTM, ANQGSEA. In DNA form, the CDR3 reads TGCAGCGTTGAATGCGCGGGAGGGCCGGTAAACATTCAGTACTTC. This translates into CSVECAGGPVNIQYF.

As DNA, the CDR3 is TGCAGTACCCCGACCCCCTTCAGGGGTAATGAGCAGTTCTTC. Amino acid sequence: CSTPTPFRGNEQFF. The rearrangement uses TRBV20-1 and TRBJ2-1; D is perhaps TRBD1 (6 bases). Germline V gene data show CDR1 as DFQATT and CDR2 as SNEGSKA (reference sequence). V shed 8 bases and J shed 7 bases, with 21 bases lying between them. This CDR3 is 14 amino acids long.

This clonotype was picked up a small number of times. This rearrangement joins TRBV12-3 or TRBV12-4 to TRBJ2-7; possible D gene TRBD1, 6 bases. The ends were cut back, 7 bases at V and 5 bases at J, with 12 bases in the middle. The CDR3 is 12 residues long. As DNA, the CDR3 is TGTGCCAGCACCACACAGGGAAACGAGCAGTACTTC. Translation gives CASTTQGNEQYF.

Written as DNA, the CDR3 is TGTGCCAGCAGCCGCGGGACTAGCGGGAGCGAGCAGTACTTC. Translation: CASSRGTSGSEQYF. V gene TRBV7-2 combines with J gene TRBJ2-7; 14 nucleotides line up with TRBD2. CDR1 SGHTA and CDR2 FQGNSA come from the germline V gene. This CDR3 region has 14 residues. The ends lost 5 bases at V and 6 bases at J; junction bases unmatched: 3. The variable domain in full, completed from reference TRBV7-2 and TRBJ2-7, reads GAGVSQSPSNKVTEKGKDVELRCDPISGHTALYWYRQSLGQGLEFLIYFQGNSAPDKSGLPSDRFSAERTGGSVSTLTIQRTQQEDSAVYLCASSRGTSGSEQYFGPGTRLTVT.

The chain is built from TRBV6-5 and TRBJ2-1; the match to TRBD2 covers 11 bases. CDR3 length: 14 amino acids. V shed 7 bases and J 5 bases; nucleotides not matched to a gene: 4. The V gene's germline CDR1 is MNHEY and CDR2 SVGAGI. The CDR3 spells CASTGTSGHNEQFF. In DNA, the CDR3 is TGTGCCAGCACCGGGACTAGCGGACACAATGAGCAGTTCTTC.

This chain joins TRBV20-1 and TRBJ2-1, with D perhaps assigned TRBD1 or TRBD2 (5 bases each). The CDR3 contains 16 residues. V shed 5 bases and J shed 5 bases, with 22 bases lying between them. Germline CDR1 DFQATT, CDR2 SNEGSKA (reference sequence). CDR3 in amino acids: CSALGAKGPFNNEQFF. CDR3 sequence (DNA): TGCAGTGCTTTAGGGGCCAAGGGACCCTTCAACAATGAGCAGTTCTTC.

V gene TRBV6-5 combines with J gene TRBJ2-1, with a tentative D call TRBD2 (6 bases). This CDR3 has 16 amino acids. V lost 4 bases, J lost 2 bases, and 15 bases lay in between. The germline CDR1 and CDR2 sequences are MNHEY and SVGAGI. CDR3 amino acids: CASSSPRREAYNEQFF. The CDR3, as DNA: TGTGCCAGCAGTTCACCGAGGAGGGAGGCCTACAATGAGCAGTTCTTC.

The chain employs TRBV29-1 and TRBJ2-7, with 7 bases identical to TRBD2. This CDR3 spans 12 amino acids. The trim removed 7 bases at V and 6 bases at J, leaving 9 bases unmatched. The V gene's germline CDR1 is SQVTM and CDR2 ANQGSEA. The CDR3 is CSGGRDYSEQYF. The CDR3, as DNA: TGCAGCGGTGGCCGGGACTACTCCGAGCAGTACTTC.

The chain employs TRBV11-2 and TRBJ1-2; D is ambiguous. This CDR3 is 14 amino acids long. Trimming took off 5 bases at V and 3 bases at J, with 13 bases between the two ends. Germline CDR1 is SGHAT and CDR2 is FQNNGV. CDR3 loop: CASSKSGADYGYTF. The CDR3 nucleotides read TGTGCCAGCAGCAAGAGTGGCGCGGACTATGGCTACACCTTC.

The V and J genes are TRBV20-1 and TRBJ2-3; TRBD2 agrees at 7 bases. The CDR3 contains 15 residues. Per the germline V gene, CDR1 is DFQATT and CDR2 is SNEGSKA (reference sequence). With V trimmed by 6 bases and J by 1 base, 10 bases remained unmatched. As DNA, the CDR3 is TGCAGTGCCCGTGGGAGGGCCCGCGGCACAGATACGCAGTATTTT. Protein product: CSARGRARGTDTQYF.

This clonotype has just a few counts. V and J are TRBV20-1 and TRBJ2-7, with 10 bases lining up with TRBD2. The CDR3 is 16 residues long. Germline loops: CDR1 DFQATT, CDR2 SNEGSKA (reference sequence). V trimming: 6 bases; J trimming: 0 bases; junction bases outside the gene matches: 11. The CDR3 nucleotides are TGCAGTGCCCTCACGAGACGGACTAGCGGCTCCTACGAGCAGTACTTC. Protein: CSALTRRTSGSYEQYF.

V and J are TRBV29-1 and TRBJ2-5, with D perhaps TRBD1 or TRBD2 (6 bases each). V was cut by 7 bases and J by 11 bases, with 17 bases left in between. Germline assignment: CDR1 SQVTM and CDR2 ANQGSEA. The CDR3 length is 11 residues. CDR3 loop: CSARRGDEQYF. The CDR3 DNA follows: TGCAGCGCCCGGAGGGGGGATGAGCAGTACTTC.

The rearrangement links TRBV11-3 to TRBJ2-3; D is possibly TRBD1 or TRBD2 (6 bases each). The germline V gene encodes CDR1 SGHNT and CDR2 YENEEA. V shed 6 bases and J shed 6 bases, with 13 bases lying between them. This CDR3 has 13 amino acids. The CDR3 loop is CASRGRGGDTQYF. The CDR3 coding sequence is TGTGCCAGCAGGGGCCGAGGGGGGGATACGCAGTATTTT. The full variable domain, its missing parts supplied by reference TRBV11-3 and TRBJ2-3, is EAGVVQSPRYKIIEKKQPVAFWCNPISGHNTLYWYLQNLGQGPELLIRYENEEAVDDSQLPKDRFSAERLKGVDSTLKIQPAELGDSAVYLCASRGRGGDTQYFGPGTRLTVL.

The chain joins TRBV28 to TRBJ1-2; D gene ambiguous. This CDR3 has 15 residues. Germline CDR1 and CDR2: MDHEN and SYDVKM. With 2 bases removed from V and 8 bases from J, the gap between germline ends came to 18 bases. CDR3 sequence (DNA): TGTGCCAGCAGTTTAGAGGGTCCAAGCGCGAGCGGCTACACCTTC. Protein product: CASSLEGPSASGYTF.

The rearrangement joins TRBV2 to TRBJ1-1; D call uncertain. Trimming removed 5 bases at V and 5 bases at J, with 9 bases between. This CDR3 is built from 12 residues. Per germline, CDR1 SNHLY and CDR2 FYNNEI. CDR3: CASSTTGTEAFF. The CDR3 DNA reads TGTGCCAGCAGTACGACTGGAACTGAAGCTTTCTTT.

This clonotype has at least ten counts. The CDR3 nucleotides read TGCGCCAGCAGCTTGCAACAGAACTCCTACGAGCAGTACTTC. As protein: CASSLQQNSYEQYF. V is TRBV5-1 and J is TRBJ2-7; D is ambiguous. The CDR3 covers 14 residues. In germline, CDR1 is SGHRS, CDR2 YFSETQ. V lost 1 base and J 0 bases, leaving 8 bases between the germline ends.

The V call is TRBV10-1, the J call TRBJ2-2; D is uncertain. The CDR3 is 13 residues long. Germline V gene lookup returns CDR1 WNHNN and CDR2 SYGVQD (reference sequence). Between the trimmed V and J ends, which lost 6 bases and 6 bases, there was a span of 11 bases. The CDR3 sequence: CASRDQVAGELFF. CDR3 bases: TGCGCCAGCAGGGACCAGGTGGCCGGGGAGCTGTTTTTT.

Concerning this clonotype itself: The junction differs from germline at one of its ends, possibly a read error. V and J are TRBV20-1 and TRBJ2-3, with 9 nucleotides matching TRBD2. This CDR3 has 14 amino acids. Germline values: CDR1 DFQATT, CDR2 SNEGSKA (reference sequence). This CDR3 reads CSARGLADTDTLYF. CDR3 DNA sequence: TGCAGTGCTAGAGGACTAGCGGACACAGATACGCTGTATTTT.

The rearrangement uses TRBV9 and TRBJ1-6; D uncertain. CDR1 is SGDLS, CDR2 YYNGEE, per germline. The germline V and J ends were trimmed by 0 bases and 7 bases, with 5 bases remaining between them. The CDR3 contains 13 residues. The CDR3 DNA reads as TGTGCCAGCAGCGTAGCGGCCAATTCACCCCTCCACTTT. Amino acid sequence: CASSVAANSPLHF.

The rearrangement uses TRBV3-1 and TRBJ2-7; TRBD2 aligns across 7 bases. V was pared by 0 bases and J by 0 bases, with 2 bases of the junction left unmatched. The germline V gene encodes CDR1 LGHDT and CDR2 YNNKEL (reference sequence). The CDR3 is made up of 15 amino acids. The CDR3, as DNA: TGTGCCAGCAGCCAAGATAGCGGGCCCTCCTACGAGCAGTACTTC. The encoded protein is CASSQDSGPSYEQYF.

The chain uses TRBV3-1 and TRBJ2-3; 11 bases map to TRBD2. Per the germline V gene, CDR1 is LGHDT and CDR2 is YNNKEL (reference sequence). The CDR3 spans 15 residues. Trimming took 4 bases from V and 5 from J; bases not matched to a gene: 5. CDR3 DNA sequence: TGTGCCAGCAGCCGAACTCTAGCGGGAGGAGATACGCAGTATTTT. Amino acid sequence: CASSRTLAGGDTQYF.

Here the CDR3 reads CASSLKAGAPSFEKLFF. The CDR3 nucleotides read TGTGCCAGCAGTTTGAAGGCAGGGGCCCCTTCGTTTGAAAAACTGTTTTTT. This chain links TRBV27 with TRBJ1-4, with D perhaps TRBD1 (6 bases). Germline assignment: CDR1 MNHEY and CDR2 SMNVEV (reference sequence). Trimming removed 3 bases at V and 7 bases at J, with 21 bases between. This CDR3 region has 17 residues.

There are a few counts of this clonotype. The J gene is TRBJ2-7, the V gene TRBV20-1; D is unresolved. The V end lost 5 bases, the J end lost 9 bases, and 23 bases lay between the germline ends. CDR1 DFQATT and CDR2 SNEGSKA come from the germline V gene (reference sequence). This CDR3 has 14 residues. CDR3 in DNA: TGCAGTGCTCCGCAATTTCGTGGAGTCCTGGGGCAGTACTTC. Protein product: CSAPQFRGVLGQYF.

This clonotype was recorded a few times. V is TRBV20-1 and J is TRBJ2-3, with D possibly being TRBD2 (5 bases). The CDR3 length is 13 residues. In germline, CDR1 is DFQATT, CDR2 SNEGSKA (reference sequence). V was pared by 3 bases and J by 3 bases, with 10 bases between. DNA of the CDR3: TGCAGTGCTAGCCGAGGGTTAACAGATACGCAGTATTTT. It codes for CSASRGLTDTQYF.

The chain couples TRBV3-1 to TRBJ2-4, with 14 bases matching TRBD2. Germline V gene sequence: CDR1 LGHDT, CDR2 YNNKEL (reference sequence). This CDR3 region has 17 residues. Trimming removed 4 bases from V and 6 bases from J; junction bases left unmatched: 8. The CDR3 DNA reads TGTGCCAGCAGCCGCGGGACTAGCGGGAGTTGGGGAAACATTCAGTACTTC. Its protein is CASSRGTSGSWGNIQYF.